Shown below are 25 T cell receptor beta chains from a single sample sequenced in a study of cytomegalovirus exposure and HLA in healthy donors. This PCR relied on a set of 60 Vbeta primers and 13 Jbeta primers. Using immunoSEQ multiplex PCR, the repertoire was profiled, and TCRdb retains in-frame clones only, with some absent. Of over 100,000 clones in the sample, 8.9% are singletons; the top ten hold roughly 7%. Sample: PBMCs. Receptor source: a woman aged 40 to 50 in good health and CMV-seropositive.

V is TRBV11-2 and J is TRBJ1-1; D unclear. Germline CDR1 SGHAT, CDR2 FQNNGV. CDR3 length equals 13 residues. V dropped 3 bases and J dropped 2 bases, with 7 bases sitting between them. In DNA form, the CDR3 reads TGTGCCAGCAGCTTGCGGGTTAACACTGAAGCTTTCTTT. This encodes CASSLRVNTEAFF.

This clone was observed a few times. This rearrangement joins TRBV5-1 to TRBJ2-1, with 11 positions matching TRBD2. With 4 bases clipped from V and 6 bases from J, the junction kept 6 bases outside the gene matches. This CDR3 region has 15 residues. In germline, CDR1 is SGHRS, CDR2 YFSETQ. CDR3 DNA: TGCGCCAGCAGCCCGGCTAGCGGGGGGTTCAATGAGCAGTTCTTC. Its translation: CASSPASGGFNEQFF.

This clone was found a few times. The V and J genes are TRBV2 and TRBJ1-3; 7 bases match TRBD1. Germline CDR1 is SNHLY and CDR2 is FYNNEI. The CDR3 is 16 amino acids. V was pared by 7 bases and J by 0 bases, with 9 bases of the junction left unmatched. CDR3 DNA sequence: TGTGCCAGCAAGCTGGAGACAGGGTACTCTGGAAACACCATATATTTT. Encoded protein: CASKLETGYSGNTIYF.

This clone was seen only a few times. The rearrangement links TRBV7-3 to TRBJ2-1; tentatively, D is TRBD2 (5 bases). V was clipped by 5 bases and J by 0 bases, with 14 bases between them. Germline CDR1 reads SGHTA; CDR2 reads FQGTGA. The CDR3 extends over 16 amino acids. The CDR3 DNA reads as TGTGCCAGCAGCGGACTCAGTCTCACCTCCTACAATGAGCAGTTCTTC. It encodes CASSGLSLTSYNEQFF.

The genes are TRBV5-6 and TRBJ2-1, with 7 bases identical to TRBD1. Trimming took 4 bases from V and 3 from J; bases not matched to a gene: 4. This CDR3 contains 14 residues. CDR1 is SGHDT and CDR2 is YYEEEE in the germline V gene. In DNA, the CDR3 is TGTGCCAGCAGCCCCCGGGACAGCTACAATGAGCAGTTCTTC. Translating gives CASSPRDSYNEQFF.

The CDR3 DNA sequence: TGCAGCGTAGGACACAGGGTTGGGGAGACCCAGTACTTC. It encodes CSVGHRVGETQYF. The rearrangement links TRBV29-1 to TRBJ2-5; maybe TRBD1 (6 bases). Germline loops: CDR1 SQVTM, CDR2 ANQGSEA. V lost 6 bases and J 5 bases, leaving 16 bases between the germline ends. There are 13 residues in the CDR3.

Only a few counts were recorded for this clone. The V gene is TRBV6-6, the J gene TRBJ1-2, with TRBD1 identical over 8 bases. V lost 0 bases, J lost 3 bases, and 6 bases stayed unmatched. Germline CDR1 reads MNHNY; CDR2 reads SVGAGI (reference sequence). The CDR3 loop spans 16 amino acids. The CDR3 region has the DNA TGTGCCAGCAGTTACTCGCTCAGGGGGCCGGACTATGGCTACACCTTC. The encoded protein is CASSYSLRGPDYGYTF.

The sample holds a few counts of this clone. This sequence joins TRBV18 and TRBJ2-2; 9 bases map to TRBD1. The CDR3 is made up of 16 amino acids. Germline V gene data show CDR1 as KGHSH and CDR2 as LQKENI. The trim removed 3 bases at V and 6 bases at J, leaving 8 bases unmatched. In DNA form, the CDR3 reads TGTGCCAGCTCACCCGGACAGGGGAATACCGCCGGGGAGCTGTTTTTT. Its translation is CASSPGQGNTAGELFF.

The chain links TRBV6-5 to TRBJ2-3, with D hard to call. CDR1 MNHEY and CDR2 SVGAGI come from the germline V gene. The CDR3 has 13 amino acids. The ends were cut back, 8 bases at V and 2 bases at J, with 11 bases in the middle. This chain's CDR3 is CASVEPYTDTQYF. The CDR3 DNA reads TGTGCCAGCGTGGAGCCATACACAGATACGCAGTATTTT.

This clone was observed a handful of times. Here the CDR3 DNA reads TGTGCCAGCAGCTCCCCCGGGTCCCCCGATCAGCCCCAGCATTTT. Encoded protein: CASSSPGSPDQPQHF. The chain combines TRBV5-7 with TRBJ1-5, with D unresolved. TRBV5-7 is an open reading frame, and its role is uncertain. The CDR3 sequence is 15 residues long. V was pared by 3 bases and J by 5 bases, with 15 bases between.

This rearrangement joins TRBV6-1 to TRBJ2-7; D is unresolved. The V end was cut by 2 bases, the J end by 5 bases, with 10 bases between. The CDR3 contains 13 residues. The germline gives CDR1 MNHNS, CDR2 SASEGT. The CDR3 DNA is TGTGCCAGCAGTGAATTGCAGGTCGACGAGCAGTACTTC. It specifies CASSELQVDEQYF.

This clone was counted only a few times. The DNA for the CDR3 is TGTGCCAGCAGTTTGCGGCAGGGGGGCGATGAGCAGTTCTTC. It encodes CASSLRQGGDEQFF. The V gene is TRBV27, the J gene TRBJ2-1, with TRBD1 as a possible D gene (7 bases). Trimming cost V 3 bases and J 8 bases, with 14 bases left between them. Germline values: CDR1 MNHEY, CDR2 SMNVEV (reference sequence). The CDR3 runs to 14 residues.

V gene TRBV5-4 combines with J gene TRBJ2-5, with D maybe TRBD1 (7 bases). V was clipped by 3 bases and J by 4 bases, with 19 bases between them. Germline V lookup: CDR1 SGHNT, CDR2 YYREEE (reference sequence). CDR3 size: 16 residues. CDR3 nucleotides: TGTGCCAGCAGCTCCCCGGAGGGGGCATGGTCAGAGACCCAGTACTTC. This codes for CASSSPEGAWSETQYF.

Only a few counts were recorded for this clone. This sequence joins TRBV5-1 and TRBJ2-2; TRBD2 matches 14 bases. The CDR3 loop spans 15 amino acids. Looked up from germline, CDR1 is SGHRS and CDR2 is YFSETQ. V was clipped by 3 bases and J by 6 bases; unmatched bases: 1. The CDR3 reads CASSSGLAGAGELFF. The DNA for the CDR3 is TGCGCCAGCAGCTCGGGACTAGCGGGGGCCGGGGAGCTGTTTTTT.

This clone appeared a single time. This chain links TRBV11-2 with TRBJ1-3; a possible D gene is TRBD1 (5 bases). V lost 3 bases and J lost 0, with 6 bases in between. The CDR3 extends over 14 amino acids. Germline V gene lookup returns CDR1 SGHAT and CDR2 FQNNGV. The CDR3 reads CASSFRVSGNTIYF. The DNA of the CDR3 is TGTGCCAGCAGCTTCAGGGTCTCTGGAAACACCATATATTTT. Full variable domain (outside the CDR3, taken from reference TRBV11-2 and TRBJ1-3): EAGVAQSPRYKIIEKRQSVAFWCNPISGHATLYWYQQILGQGPKLLIQFQNNGVVDDSQLPKDRFSAERLKGVDSTLKIQPAKLEDSAVYLCASSFRVSGNTIYFGEGSWLTVV.

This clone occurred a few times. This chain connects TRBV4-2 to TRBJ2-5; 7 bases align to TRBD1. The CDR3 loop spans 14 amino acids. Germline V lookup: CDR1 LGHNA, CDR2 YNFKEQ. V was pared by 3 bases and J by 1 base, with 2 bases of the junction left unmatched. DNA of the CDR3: TGTGCCAGCAGCCAGCGACAGGGCCAAGAGACCCAGTACTTC. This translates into CASSQRQGQETQYF.

CDR3 protein: CASSLSRLYTGELFF. The DNA for the CDR3 is TGCGCCAGCAGCTTGTCACGGTTGTATACCGGGGAGCTGTTTTTT. The V gene is TRBV5-1, the J gene TRBJ2-2; D gene ambiguous. Trimming shortened V by 1 base and J by 5 bases, and 12 bases separated the two germline ends. CDR1 SGHRS and CDR2 YFSETQ come from the germline V gene. This CDR3 region has 15 residues.

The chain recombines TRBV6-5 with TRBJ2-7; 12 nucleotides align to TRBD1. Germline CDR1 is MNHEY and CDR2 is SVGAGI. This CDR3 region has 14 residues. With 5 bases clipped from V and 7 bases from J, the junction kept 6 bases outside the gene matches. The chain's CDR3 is CASSRRDRGQEQYF. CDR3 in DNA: TGTGCCAGCAGTCGCCGGGACAGGGGGCAAGAGCAGTACTTC.

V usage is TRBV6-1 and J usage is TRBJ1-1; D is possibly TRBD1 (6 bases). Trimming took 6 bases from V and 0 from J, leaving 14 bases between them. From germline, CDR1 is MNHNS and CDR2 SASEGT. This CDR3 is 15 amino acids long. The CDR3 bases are TGTGCCAGCAGGCGGACAGTAATAATGAACACTGAAGCTTTCTTT. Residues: CASRRTVIMNTEAFF.

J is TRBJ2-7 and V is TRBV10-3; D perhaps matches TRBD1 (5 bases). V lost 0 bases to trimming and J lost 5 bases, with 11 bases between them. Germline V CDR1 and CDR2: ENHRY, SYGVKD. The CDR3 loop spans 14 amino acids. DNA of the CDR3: TGTGCCATCAGTGAGTCGACAGCCCGCCACGAGCAGTACTTC. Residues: CAISESTARHEQYF.

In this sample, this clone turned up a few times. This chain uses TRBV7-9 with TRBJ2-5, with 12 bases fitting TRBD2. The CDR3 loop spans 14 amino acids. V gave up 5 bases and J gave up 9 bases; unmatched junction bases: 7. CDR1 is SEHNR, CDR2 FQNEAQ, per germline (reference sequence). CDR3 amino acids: CASSASGGAGAQYF. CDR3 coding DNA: TGTGCCAGCAGCGCTAGCGGGGGGGCCGGGGCCCAGTACTTC.

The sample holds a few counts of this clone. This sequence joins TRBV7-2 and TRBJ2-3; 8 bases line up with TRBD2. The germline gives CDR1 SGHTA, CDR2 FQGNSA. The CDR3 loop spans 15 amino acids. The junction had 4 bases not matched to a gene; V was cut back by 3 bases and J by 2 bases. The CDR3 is CASSLGRGVTDTQYF. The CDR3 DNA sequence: TGTGCCAGCAGCTTGGGGCGGGGGGTCACAGATACGCAGTATTTT.

The chain's CDR3 is CASSDSGEDTQYF. In DNA form, the CDR3 reads TGCGCCAGCAGCGACTCAGGGGAAGATACGCAGTATTTT. The chain carries TRBV5-1 and TRBJ2-3; TRBD1 might be the D (6 bases). V gave up 4 bases and J gave up 5 bases, with 11 bases separating them. The germline gives CDR1 SGHRS, CDR2 YFSETQ. The CDR3 runs to 13 residues.

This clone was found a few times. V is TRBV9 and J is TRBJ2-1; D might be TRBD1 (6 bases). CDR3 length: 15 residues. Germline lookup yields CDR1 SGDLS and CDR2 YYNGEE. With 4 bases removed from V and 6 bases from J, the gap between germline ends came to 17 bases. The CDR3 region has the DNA TGTGCCAGCAGCCCTCAGACAGGCTTATTCAATGAGCAGTTCTTC. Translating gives CASSPQTGLFNEQFF.

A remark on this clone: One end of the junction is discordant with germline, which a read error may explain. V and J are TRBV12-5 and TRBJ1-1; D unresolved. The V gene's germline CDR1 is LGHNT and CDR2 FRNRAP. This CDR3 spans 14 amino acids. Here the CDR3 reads CASGLVPLNTEAFF. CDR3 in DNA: TGTGCTAGTGGTTTGGTACCCTTGAACACCGAAGCTTTCTTT. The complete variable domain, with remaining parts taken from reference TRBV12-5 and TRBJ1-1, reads DARVTQTPRHKVTEMGQEVTMRCQPILGHNTVFWYRQTMMQGLELLAYFRNRAPLDDSGMPKDRFSAEMPDATLATLKIQPSEPRDSAVYFCASGLVPLNTEAFFGQGTRLTVV.